The present T cell receptor beta chain was sequenced within a study of early T cells in non-severe SARS-CoV-2 infection. Study summary: Unsorted whole blood bulk RNA was sequenced, with unpaired chains.

To note about this clonotype: Its specificity is unknown.

This CDR3 has 14 amino acids. Trimming took off 4 bases at V and 0 bases at J, with 11 bases between the two ends. Germline V gene data show CDR1 as SQVTM and CDR2 as ANQGSEA. Individual cDNA molecules received unique molecular identifiers during library preparation. TCRdb recomputed calls from the 5' RACE reads with MiXCR, one row per CDR3 protein. Of 85,000 to 100,000 distinct CDR3 sequences listed, 11% are singletons. Study findings and constraints: Comparison of clonotypes with VDJdb favored anti-spike CD8 responses while missing private and CD4 specificities.

The gene calls are TRBV29-1 and TRBJ2-3, with D perhaps assigned TRBD1 or TRBD2 (5 bases each). The sequence was collected from an adult who was a healthcare worker with PCR-confirmed SARS-CoV-2 infection or an uninfected control (not recorded which). This specimen consisted of whole blood, obtained at baseline. This chain's CDR3 is CSVAGTPSTDTQYF. As DNA, the CDR3 is TGCAGCGTTGCAGGGACGCCCAGCACAGATACGCAGTATTTT.